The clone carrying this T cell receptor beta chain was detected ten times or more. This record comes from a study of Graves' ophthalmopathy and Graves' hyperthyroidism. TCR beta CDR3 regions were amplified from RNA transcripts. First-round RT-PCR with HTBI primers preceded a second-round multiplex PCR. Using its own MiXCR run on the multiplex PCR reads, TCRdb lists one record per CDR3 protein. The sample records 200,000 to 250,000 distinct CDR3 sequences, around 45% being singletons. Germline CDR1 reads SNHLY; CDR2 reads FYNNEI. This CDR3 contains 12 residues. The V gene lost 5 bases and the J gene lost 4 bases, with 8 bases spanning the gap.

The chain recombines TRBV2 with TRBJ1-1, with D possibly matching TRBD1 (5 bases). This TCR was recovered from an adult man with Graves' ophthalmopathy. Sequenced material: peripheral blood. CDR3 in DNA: TGTGCCAGCAGTCCGACAGTCACTGAAGCTTTCTTT. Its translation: CASSPTVTEAFF.